This TCR beta chain was captured by sequencing in a study of Tregs in tolerant kidney transplant recipients. Regulatory T cells were sorted from thawed PBMCs rested overnight at 37°C with 200 to 250 IU/ml IL-2. The method was immunoSEQ multiplex PCR; TCRdb's version includes in-frame clones alone and lacks a portion of them. The table has around 78,000 clones, around 93% seen once. This CDR3 has 16 residues. Germline CDR1 SGHAT, CDR2 FQNNGV. With 2 bases clipped from V and 1 base from J, the junction kept 6 bases outside the gene matches. The receptor comes from a human donor who received a combined kidney and bone marrow transplant. Sequenced material: Tregs from blood, taken before the transplant. The rearrangement links TRBV11-2 to TRBJ2-3; TRBD2 aligns across 7 bases. CDR3 DNA sequence: TGTGCCAGCAGCTTAATAGGACTAGAGGGCACAGATACGCAGTATTTT. Translating gives CASSLIGLEGTDTQYF.